This TCR beta chain was captured by sequencing in a study of blood T cell repertoires in COVID-19. Study-wide background: The United States, Italy and Spain provided the acute and convalescent COVID-19 samples.

The germline gives CDR1 SNHLY, CDR2 FYNNEI. CDR3 length equals 11 residues. V was cut by 9 bases and J by 5 bases, with 10 bases left in between. In the study's own analysis: The assay estimated nucleated cells by amplifying reference gene primers. Profiled with immunoSEQ multiplex PCR; TCRdb holds only in-frame clones, not every one. V and J calls and clone size follow that table, whereas D and trimming were derived from the DNA. The table includes about 93,000 clones, 70% to 80% detected once. This sequence joins TRBV2 and TRBJ2-5; unclear D gene. The sequenced material came from peripheral blood. The source of this sequence is a human donor in a cohort sampled during active COVID-19. The DNA of the CDR3 is TGTGCCAGTTCAGTCCTGGAGACCCAGTACTTC. Its protein product is CASSVLETQYF.